The 32 T cell receptor beta chains below come from one sample, sequenced in a study of early T cells in non-severe SARS-CoV-2 infection. TCRdb called the 5' RACE reads again in MiXCR, with one record for every CDR3 protein. Counted here are some 52,000 distinct CDR3 sequences, over 7% occurring once; the ten biggest clones make up approximately 9.8%. The sample taken for sequencing was whole blood. Receptor source: an adult who was a healthcare worker with PCR-confirmed SARS-CoV-2 infection or an uninfected control (not recorded which).

Comment on this clonotype: This may stem from a read error, because a much larger clone lies one nucleotide away. The rearrangement links TRBV11-3 to TRBJ2-2, with TRBD2 matching over 7 bases. J was trimmed by 4 bases and V by 5 bases; bases with no gene match: 10. CDR3 length: 16 residues. Germline lookup yields CDR1 SGHNT and CDR2 YENEEA. This CDR3 is CASSTGGTPATGELFF. CDR3 sequence (DNA): TGTGCCAGCAGCACCGGGGGGACTCCGGCCACCGGGGAGCTGTTTTTT.

V is TRBV9 and J is TRBJ2-2, with D tentatively TRBD2 (5 bases). Looked up from germline, CDR1 is SGDLS and CDR2 is YYNGEE. This CDR3 contains 17 residues. The V end was cut by 5 bases, the J end by 2 bases, with 19 bases between. Here the CDR3 reads CASRDSPEAENTGELFF. The DNA of the CDR3 is TGTGCCAGCAGAGACTCCCCGGAAGCGGAAAACACCGGGGAGCTGTTTTTT.

Ten or more counts support this clonotype. The chain carries TRBV5-1 and TRBJ1-3, with D unclear. The CDR3 consists of 14 residues. Trimming left V 5 bases short and J 6 bases short, with 15 bases between. Germline lookup yields CDR1 SGHRS and CDR2 YFSETQ. The CDR3 nucleotides read TGCGCCAGCAGTTCGTCGGGAGCAGAAAACACCATATATTTT. Translation gives CASSSSGAENTIYF.

In its sample, this clonotype was seen a few times. This chain connects TRBV7-8 to TRBJ2-7; 8 bases match TRBD1. The CDR3 is 15 residues long. Germline V CDR1 and CDR2: SGHVS, FQNEAQ. J was trimmed by 2 bases and V by 6 bases; bases with no gene match: 9. This CDR3 is CASSSLLTGAYEQYF. The CDR3 DNA reads TGTGCCAGCAGTTCACTTCTGACAGGGGCCTACGAGCAGTACTTC.

The V gene is TRBV9, the J gene TRBJ2-7, with D maybe TRBD2 (5 bases). The length of the CDR3 is 13 residues. The V and J ends lost 1 base and 4 bases respectively, with 9 bases between them. Per the germline V gene, CDR1 is SGDLS and CDR2 is YYNGEE. The CDR3 DNA is TGTGCCAGCAGCGTAAGCGGCGAATACGAGCAGTACTTC. As protein: CASSVSGEYEQYF.

This clonotype was seen many times. The rearrangement uses TRBV6-2 or TRBV6-3 and TRBJ2-7, with D perhaps assigned TRBD1 or TRBD2 (5 bases each). Looked up from germline, CDR1 is MNHEY and CDR2 is SVGEGT. V was cut by 8 bases and J by 1 base, with 15 bases left in between. The CDR3 sequence is 14 residues long. The DNA for the CDR3 is TGTGCCAGCCGGAAACCGGGACGGTCCTACGAGCAGTACTTC. This translates into CASRKPGRSYEQYF.

This clonotype came up many times. V is TRBV7-9 and J is TRBJ1-5; D gene unclear. CDR1 and CDR2 (germline): SEHNR, FQNEAQ (reference sequence). V gave up 0 bases and J gave up 2 bases, with 8 bases separating them. This CDR3 has 15 residues. The CDR3 spells CASSLAGMGNQPQHF. CDR3 nucleotide sequence: TGTGCCAGCAGCTTAGCAGGGATGGGCAATCAGCCCCAGCATTTT.

This clonotype appeared many times. This chain uses TRBV6-2 or TRBV6-3 with TRBJ1-1; 7 nucleotides align to TRBD1. There are 12 residues in the CDR3. The germline V gene has CDR1 MNHEY and CDR2 SVGEGT. J was trimmed by 5 bases and V by 6 bases; bases with no gene match: 3. The CDR3 bases are TGTGCCAGCAGCCAGGGGGGAACTGAAGCTTTCTTT. Its protein is CASSQGGTEAFF.

CDR3: CASRVSGGNQPQHF. The CDR3 DNA reads TGTGCCAGCAGGGTCTCAGGGGGCAATCAGCCCCAGCATTTT. The chain couples TRBV2 to TRBJ1-5, with TRBD1 as a possible D gene (6 bases). The germline gives CDR1 SNHLY, CDR2 FYNNEI. Trimming cost V 6 bases and J 2 bases, with 11 bases left between them. The CDR3 extends over 14 amino acids.

This sequence joins TRBV12-3 or TRBV12-4 and TRBJ2-1; unclear D gene. The length of the CDR3 is 14 residues. Trimming stripped 5 bases from V and 8 bases from J, with 16 bases between. In nucleotides, the CDR3 is TGTGCCAGCAGTATACACTTGGCCGTCGATGAGCAGTTCTTC. Translated, it gives CASSIHLAVDEQFF.

This clonotype was counted a few times. The J gene is TRBJ2-6, the V gene TRBV24-1, with 7 bases matching TRBD1. CDR1 and CDR2 from the germline V gene are KGHDR and SFDVKD. The trim removed 5 bases at V and 0 bases at J, leaving 3 bases unmatched. This CDR3 contains 16 residues. The CDR3 DNA reads as TGTGCCACCAGTGGGACAGGCCTCTCTGGGGCCAACGTCCTGACTTTC. Amino acid sequence: CATSGTGLSGANVLTF.

This clonotype was seen only a few times. The genes are TRBV11-2 and TRBJ2-2, with 7 bases lining up with TRBD1. With V trimmed by 6 bases and J by 3 bases, 4 bases remained unmatched. CDR3 length: 14 residues. The germline gives CDR1 SGHAT, CDR2 FQNNGV. CDR3 coding DNA: TGTGCCAGCAGGACAGGGCGGGACACCGGGGAGCTGTTTTTT. Its protein is CASRTGRDTGELFF.

The chain uses TRBV13 and TRBJ2-7; D gene uncertain. CDR3 size: 13 residues. Trimming removed 4 bases from V and 8 bases from J, with 15 bases in between. Germline V gives CDR1 PRHDT, CDR2 FYEKMQ (reference sequence). The CDR3 DNA reads TGTGCCAGCAGCTACGAGACTGCCCCAAAGCAGTACTTC. Translated, it gives CASSYETAPKQYF.

This clonotype was seen at least ten times. The genes are TRBV20-1 and TRBJ1-4; the D is unclear. The CDR3 consists of 13 residues. V was trimmed by 3 bases and J by 3 bases, leaving 8 bases between them. CDR1 and CDR2 (germline): DFQATT, SNEGSKA (reference sequence). CDR3: CSASVTSNEKLFF. DNA of the CDR3: TGCAGTGCTAGCGTGACATCTAATGAAAAACTGTTTTTT.

The sample holds a few counts of this clonotype. The chain links TRBV12-5 to TRBJ2-2; possibly TRBD1 or TRBD2 for D (5 bases each). Germline V gene data show CDR1 as LGHNT and CDR2 as FRNRAP. This CDR3 is built from 13 residues. The germline V and J ends were trimmed by 8 bases and 5 bases, with 12 bases remaining between them. CDR3 sequence (DNA): TGTGCTAGTCGACGGGACGGGACCGGGGAGCTGTTTTTT. Translated: CASRRDGTGELFF.

This chain connects TRBV25-1 to TRBJ2-2; TRBD1 aligns across 7 bases. Germline V gene sequence: CDR1 MGHDK, CDR2 SYGVNS. This CDR3 region has 15 residues. Germline trimming cut 6 bases from V and 3 bases from J; bases unmatched to any gene: 7. In DNA, the CDR3 is TGTGCCAGCAGCCTAGGGGACAGATACACCGGGGAGCTGTTTTTT. Protein sequence: CASSLGDRYTGELFF.

This clonotype was detected ten times or more. The chain employs TRBV30 and TRBJ1-5, with 11 positions matching TRBD1. CDR3 size: 15 residues. From germline, CDR1 is GTSNPN and CDR2 SVGIG (reference sequence). With V trimmed by 0 bases and J by 6 bases, 4 bases remained unmatched. CDR3 in amino acids: CAWSVRTGGFQPQHF. The CDR3 DNA reads as TGTGCCTGGAGTGTTCGGACAGGGGGCTTTCAGCCCCAGCATTTT.

The gene calls are TRBV27 and TRBJ2-3, with TRBD1 identical over 10 bases. Germline V gene lookup returns CDR1 MNHEY and CDR2 SMNVEV (reference sequence). This CDR3 has 14 amino acids. Germline trimming cut 3 bases from V and 3 bases from J; bases unmatched to any gene: 0. CDR3 DNA: TGTGCCAGCAGTTTGGGACAGGGGACAGATACGCAGTATTTT. As protein: CASSLGQGTDTQYF.

This clonotype was observed a few times. The rearrangement joins TRBV5-1 to TRBJ1-6; D possibly corresponds to TRBD1 (5 bases). Trimming shortened V by 2 bases and J by 8 bases, and 14 bases separated the two germline ends. Germline-derived CDR1 and CDR2 are SGHRS and YFSETQ. The CDR3 has 15 residues. The CDR3 protein is CASSFVGGRDSPLHF. The CDR3 coding sequence is TGCGCCAGCAGCTTTGTCGGGGGTCGGGATTCACCCCTCCACTTT.

This clonotype was seen a few times. The rearrangement joins TRBV7-9 to TRBJ2-5, with a possible D match to TRBD1 (6 bases). Trimming pared 4 bases from V and 5 bases from J, leaving 11 bases between. This CDR3 has 13 amino acids. CDR1 is SEHNR and CDR2 is FQNEAQ in the germline V gene (reference sequence). CDR3 in DNA: TGTGCCAGCAGCTCGGACAGTGGGGAGACCCAGTACTTC. This sequence encodes CASSSDSGETQYF. Full variable domain (outside the CDR3, taken from reference TRBV7-9 and TRBJ2-5): DTGVSQNPRHKITKRGQNVTFRCDPISEHNRLYWYRQTLGQGPEFLTYFQNEAQLEKSRLLSDRFSAERPKGSFSTLEIQRTEQGDSAMYLCASSSDSGETQYFGPGTRLLVL.

The chain has TRBV18 and TRBJ2-1; D is unresolved. CDR1 and CDR2 from the germline V gene are KGHSH and LQKENI. This CDR3 contains 15 residues. V was shortened by 4 bases and J by 8 bases, with 18 bases between the two germline ends. DNA of the CDR3: TGTGCCAGCTCACTTAAGGATTCCCGTCTGGATGAGCAGTTCTTC. Its translation is CASSLKDSRLDEQFF.

The chain links TRBV7-2 to TRBJ2-7; D is perhaps TRBD1 (8 bases). CDR1 is SGHTA, CDR2 FQGNSA, per germline. The CDR3 consists of 17 residues. V shed 6 bases and J shed 0 bases, with 21 bases lying between them. The chain's CDR3 is CASSPREGGTGSYEQYF. The CDR3 DNA follows: TGTGCCAGCAGTCCACGCGAGGGGGGGACAGGCTCCTACGAGCAGTACTTC.

Many counts were recorded for this clonotype. This chain links TRBV14 with TRBJ2-7, with 10 bases lining up with TRBD2. The CDR3 covers 16 residues. CDR1 SGHDN and CDR2 FVKESK come from the germline V gene. The V segment lost 5 bases and the J segment 3 bases; nucleotides outside the gene matches: 10. CDR3 sequence: CASSKGLAEGVYEQYF. The CDR3 DNA sequence: TGTGCCAGCAGCAAAGGACTAGCGGAAGGTGTCTACGAGCAGTACTTC.

This clonotype was observed at least ten times. This chain connects TRBV18 to TRBJ1-1; 9 bases agree with TRBD1. The germline V gene encodes CDR1 KGHSH and CDR2 LQKENI. Trimming removed 4 bases from V and 5 bases from J; junction bases left unmatched: 5. This CDR3 spans 14 amino acids. The CDR3 loop is CASSRGQGVTEAFF. CDR3 sequence (DNA): TGTGCCAGCTCACGGGGACAGGGAGTGACTGAAGCTTTCTTT.

Ten or more counts support this clonotype. The chain links TRBV28 to TRBJ1-5; D remains unclear. The V end was cut by 3 bases, the J end by 2 bases, with 11 bases between. The V gene's germline CDR1 is MDHEN and CDR2 SYDVKM. The CDR3 length is 15 residues. The CDR3 nucleotides read TGTGCCAGCAGTTTTTCGGATTTAGGCAATCAGCCCCAGCATTTT. The encoded protein is CASSFSDLGNQPQHF.

This clonotype came up a few times. The chain uses TRBV27 and TRBJ2-7, with 9 bases fitting TRBD2. J was trimmed by 4 bases and V by 3 bases; bases with no gene match: 10. Germline loops: CDR1 MNHEY, CDR2 SMNVEV (reference sequence). This CDR3 contains 16 residues. CDR3 coding DNA: TGTGCCAGCAGTTTGGGGCTAGCGGGGACTTTTTACGAGCAGTACTTC. Translated: CASSLGLAGTFYEQYF.

Concerning this clonotype: A much more abundant neighbour one base away suggests this may be a read error. This chain uses TRBV5-4 with TRBJ1-1; 10 bases are shared with TRBD1. The V segment lost 5 bases and the J segment 6 bases; nucleotides outside the gene matches: 16. Germline assignment: CDR1 SGHNT and CDR2 YYREEE (reference sequence). CDR3 length equals 17 residues. CDR3 bases: TGTGCCAGCAGGGGAAGTACGCGGGGACAGGGGATGCCTGAAGCTTTCTTT. Protein sequence: CASRGSTRGQGMPEAFF.

This clonotype showed up just a few times. J is TRBJ2-7 and V is TRBV3-1; D might be TRBD2 (6 bases). V lost 1 base to trimming and J lost 10 bases, with 8 bases between them. The CDR3 length is 11 residues. Germline CDR1 reads LGHDT; CDR2 reads YNNKEL (reference sequence). The DNA for the CDR3 is TGTGCCAGCAGCCAAGGGCGGGGACAGTACTTC. This sequence encodes CASSQGRGQYF.

The rearrangement uses TRBV19 and TRBJ2-1, with a possible D match to TRBD1 (6 bases). The germline gives CDR1 LNHDA, CDR2 SQIVND (reference sequence). V was shortened by 3 bases and J by 7 bases, with 13 bases between the two germline ends. The CDR3 contains 14 residues. The CDR3 region is CASSIPQGWNEQFF. The DNA for the CDR3 is TGTGCCAGTAGTATTCCACAGGGTTGGAATGAGCAGTTCTTC. Based on the CDR3 plus reference TRBV19 and TRBJ2-1, the full variable domain is DGGITQSPKYLFRKEGQNVTLSCEQNLNHDAMYWYRQDPGQGLRLIYYSQIVNDFQKGDIAEGYSVSREKKESFPLTVTSAQKNPTAFYLCASSIPQGWNEQFFGPGTRLTVL.

This clonotype was detected many times. The V gene is TRBV28, the J gene TRBJ2-3; tentatively, D is TRBD1 or TRBD2 (6 bases each). CDR3 length: 15 amino acids. Germline V lookup: CDR1 MDHEN, CDR2 SYDVKM. V lost 1 base and J lost 6, with 14 bases in between. In DNA form, the CDR3 reads TGTGCCAGCAGTTTATTGGGGGGCTTAGCGGATACGCAGTATTTT. This sequence encodes CASSLLGGLADTQYF.

V gene TRBV5-1 combines with J gene TRBJ2-1; 12 bases fit TRBD2. V lost 0 bases to trimming and J lost 4 bases; unmatched junction nucleotides: 5. Germline values: CDR1 SGHRS, CDR2 YFSETQ. The CDR3 extends over 17 amino acids. CDR3 sequence: CASSLVLAGGSYNEQFF. The CDR3 DNA is TGCGCCAGCAGCTTGGTACTAGCGGGAGGCTCGTACAATGAGCAGTTCTTC. The variable domain in full, completed from reference TRBV5-1 and TRBJ2-1, reads KAGVTQTPRYLIKTRGQQVTLSCSPISGHRSVSWYQQTPGQGLQFLFEYFSETQRNKGNFPGRFSGRQFSNSRSEMNVSTLELGDSALYLCASSLVLAGGSYNEQFFGPGTRLTVL.

This chain links TRBV20-1 with TRBJ2-2; 8 bases match TRBD2. J gave up 4 bases and V 0 bases, and 4 bases lay outside the gene matches. Per germline, CDR1 DFQATT and CDR2 SNEGSKA (reference sequence). The CDR3 runs to 15 residues. Here the CDR3 reads CSARDSGKTTGELFF. DNA for the CDR3: TGCAGTGCTAGAGATAGCGGGAAGACCACCGGGGAGCTGTTTTTT.